There are a few counts of the clone carrying this T cell receptor beta chain. Its antigen is unidentified. This record belongs to a study of response to subunit inactivated influenza vaccine. Overall study results and limits: Authors suggested that a seasonal influenza vaccination recruits few new T cells each time.

V was pared by 5 bases and J by 7 bases, with 15 bases between. The CDR3 consists of 13 residues. The germline CDR1 and CDR2 sequences are SEHNR and FQNEAQ (reference sequence). Using its own MiXCR run on the RT-PCR reads, TCRdb lists one record per CDR3 protein. The sample lists about 700,000 distinct CDR3 sequences; approximately 15% were seen once. Sample: PBMCs from blood, taken approximately 13 days after vaccination. This sequence originates from a man in his fifties who received an inactivated influenza vaccine. The rearrangement uses TRBV7-9 and TRBJ2-7; D is undetermined. As DNA, the CDR3 is TGTGCCAGCAGCCCCATCAACCCTGGGGAGCAGTACTTC. Its translation is CASSPINPGEQYF.